Listed below are T cell receptor beta chains from one sample, sequenced in a study of tumor-infiltrating lymphocytes in primary liver carcinoma. TCRdb fed the multiplex PCR reads into MiXCR, producing one record per CDR3 protein. This sample has some 320,000 distinct CDR3 sequences, with less than 75% found just once. Specimen: peripheral blood. These receptors all stem from a man aged 40-50 years with primary liver carcinoma and hepatitis B virus infection. Both conserved end residues are part of each CDR3. D genes are given only for firm matches. Where a row states a size, it is once, few, many or the class of an expanded clone; other rows omit it.

clone size | J gene | V gene | D gene | CDR3 length | CDR3 DNA | CDR3 protein
. | TRBJ2-1 | TRBV11-1 | . | 14 | TGTGCCAGCAGCCTCAGACAGGAGTACAATGAGCAATTCTTC | CASSLRQEYNEQFF
. | TRBJ2-2 | TRBV30 | . | 13 | TGTGCCTGGAGTCCTATAGGCACCGGGGAGCTGTTTTTT | CAWSPIGTGELFF
. | TRBJ2-1 | TRBV12-3/TRBV12-4 | . | 15 | TGTGCCAGCATCCTCAGTAGCGGAATATACAATGAGCAGTTCTTC | CASILSSGIYNEQFF
. | TRBJ1-5 | TRBV30 | TRBD1 | 17 | TGTGTCTGCGCCTCGAAGGATTTGGGACAGGACAATCAGCCCCAGCATTTT | CVCASKDLGQDNQPQHF
. | TRBJ2-1 | TRBV4-2 | TRBD1 | 15 | TGTGCCAGCAGCCAAGTACAGGGGGACGGGAATGAGCAGTTCTTC | CASSQVQGDGNEQFF
. | TRBJ2-1 | TRBV6-1 | . | 14 | TGTGCCAGCAGTGTGACCGGGACAACCAATGAGCAGTTCTTT | CASSVTGTTNEQFF
. | TRBJ2-3 | TRBV6-5 | TRBD2 | 17 | TGTGCCAGCAAGGCGACTAGCGGGAGCCAGGGCACAGATATGCAGTATTTT | CASKATSGSQGTDMQYF
many | TRBJ1-1 | TRBV6-1 | . | 13 | TGTGCCAGCAGGATGGGTTGGAACACTGAAGCTTTCTTT | CASRMGWNTEAFF
many | TRBJ1-5 | TRBV30 | TRBD1 | 15 | TGTGCCTGGAGTGCGGGAGGGGACAGAGATCAGCCCCAGCATTTT | CAWSAGGDRDQPQHF
. | TRBJ2-7 | TRBV11-2 | . | 14 | TGTGCCACTAGCTTAGCCGGGGCTGGCTACGAGCAGTACTTC | CATSLAGAGYEQYF
. | TRBJ2-3 | TRBV27 | . | 18 | TGTGCCAGCAGCCCCACGCCCGACAGCAGCTTTCTGACAGATACGCAGTATTTT | CASSPTPDSSFLTDTQYF
. | TRBJ1-4 | TRBV4-2 | TRBD1 | 14 | TGTGCCAGCAGCCATGGCGGGACAGGGGAAAAACTGTTTTTT | CASSHGGTGEKLFF
many | TRBJ2-3 | TRBV11-3 | . | 15 | TGTGCCAGCAGCTTAGAGGGTACCAACACAGATACGCAGTATTTT | CASSLEGTNTDTQYF
once | TRBJ2-7 | TRBV11-2 | TRBD1 | 16 | TGTGCCAGCAGCTTAGCAGGGGGCCCCAGGTCCGACGAGCAGTACTTC | CASSLAGGPRSDEQYF
. | TRBJ2-1 | TRBV11-2 | TRBD2 | 15 | TGTGCCAGCAGCTTAGTAGCGGGTTTAGGGAATGAGCAGTTCTTC | CASSLVAGLGNEQFF
. | TRBJ2-1 | TRBV12-3/TRBV12-4 | . | 15 | TGTACTAGCAGTTTCGCCGGGAGTTCCTACAATGAGCAGTTCTTC | CTSSFAGSSYNEQFF
. | TRBJ2-5 | TRBV5-1 | TRBD2 | 15 | TGCGCCAGCAGCTTGACTAGCGGGAGGCAAGAGACCCAGTACTTC | CASSLTSGRQETQYF
few | TRBJ2-7 | TRBV29-1 | . | 16 | TGCAGCGCCATGACAACCGGGACCGGCACCCCCTACGAGCAGTACTTC | CSAMTTGTGTPYEQYF
. | TRBJ2-1 | TRBV6-5 | . | 13 | TGTGCCAGCAACCGAGGGACGTACAATGAGCAGTTCTTC | CASNRGTYNEQFF
many | TRBJ1-1 | TRBV10-2 | . | 12 | TGCGCCAGCAGGAGGGAGGGGACTGAAGCTTTCTTT | CASRREGTEAFF
many | TRBJ1-1 | TRBV12-3/TRBV12-4 | . | 15 | TGTGCCAGCAGTTTATACAATCACGTGGTCTCTGAAGCTTTCTTT | CASSLYNHVVSEAFF
few | TRBJ2-7 | TRBV7-8 | . | 15 | TGTGCCAGCAGCGTTGGGGGGAGAGGATCCTACGAGCAGTACTTC | CASSVGGRGSYEQYF
. | TRBJ2-3 | TRBV7-8 | . | 14 | TGTGCCAGCAACTACCTTGGGACTTCCGATACGCAGTTTTTT | CASNYLGTSDTQFF
. | TRBJ2-2 | TRBV11-2 | TRBD2 | 17 | TGTGCCAACAGCCAACGCGGGAGGACGCGAAACACCGGGGAGCTGTTTTTT | CANSQRGRTRNTGELFF
. | TRBJ2-1 | TRBV5-1 | TRBD2 | 15 | TGCGTCAGCAGAGACCCTAGCGGGAGTGGAAATGAGCAGTTCTTC | CVSRDPSGSGNEQFF
many | TRBJ1-1 | TRBV6-6 | . | 13 | TGTGCCACCACATGGGGGGAGGGCACTGAAGCTTTCTTT | CATTWGEGTEAFF
. | TRBJ1-2 | TRBV6-5 | . | 13 | TGTGCCAGCAGTCGGGGACGACATGAGGGCTACACCTTC | CASSRGRHEGYTF
. | TRBJ2-1 | TRBV6-2/TRBV6-3 | . | 12 | TGTGCCAGCAGACAGGGCTACAATGAGCGGTTCTTC | CASRQGYNERFF
. | TRBJ1-1 | TRBV4-2 | . | 15 | TGTGCCAGCAGCCAAGGCCGAGCTTCGTACACTGAAGCTTTCTTT | CASSQGRASYTEAFF
few | TRBJ1-6 | TRBV5-6 | . | 14 | TGTGCCAGCAGCTTGGGACAGCCCAATTCACCCCTCCACTTT | CASSLGQPNSPLHF
. | TRBJ1-2 | TRBV30 | TRBD1 | 16 | TGTGCCTGGAGAGGGGGCCGATCTACAGGGGTCTATGGCTACACCTTC | CAWRGGRSTGVYGYTF
many | TRBJ2-2 | TRBV4-2 | TRBD1 | 15 | TGTGCCAGCAGCCGACAGGGGGTACAGTTCGGGGAGCTGTTTTTT | CASSRQGVQFGELFF
. | TRBJ2-1 | TRBV11-2 | . | 15 | TGTGCCAGCAGACCCGATGTGAGCTCCTACAATGAGCAGTTCTTC | CASRPDVSSYNEQFF
many | TRBJ2-5 | TRBV12-3/TRBV12-4 | . | 13 | TGTGCCAGCAGTCCCGTTGCCGGGAAGACCCAGTACTTC | CASSPVAGKTQYF
. | TRBJ2-3 | TRBV11-1 | . | 15 | TGCGCCAGCAGTTTGCCGAGGGAGAGCACAGATATGCGGTATTTT | CASSLPRESTDMRYF
. | TRBJ1-4 | TRBV4-1 | TRBD1 | 14 | TGCGCCAGCAGCCGGACAGGGAGGAATGAAAAACTGTTTTTT | CASSRTGRNEKLFF
. | TRBJ1-5 | TRBV11-2 | . | 13 | TGTGCCAGCAGCCCCCCTGTCAATCAGCCCCAGCATTTT | CASSPPVNQPQHF
. | TRBJ2-2 | TRBV28 | . | 13 | TGCGCCAGCACCGGGGGTCGAAGCGGGGAGCTGTTTTTT | CASTGGRSGELFF
few | TRBJ2-1 | TRBV6-2/TRBV6-3 | TRBD2 | 19 | TGTGCCAGCAGTTACCCTACCGGACTAGCGGCTAGCTCCTACAATGAGCAGTTCTTC | CASSYPTGLAASSYNEQFF
once | TRBJ2-7 | TRBV6-1 | TRBD1 | 13 | TGTGCCAGCAATGATTGGGACAGCTACGATCAGTGCTTC | CASNDWDSYDQCF
. | TRBJ2-7 | TRBV7-9 | . | 14 | TGTGCCAGCACCAGGGAAAGGGAGGCGTGGGAGCAGTACTTC | CASTREREAWEQYF
. | TRBJ2-3 | TRBV30 | TRBD1 | 14 | TGTGCCTGGACCCCAGGGGGCAGCCCAGATACGCAGTATTTT | CAWTPGGSPDTQYF
many | TRBJ1-2 | TRBV29-1 | . | 11 | TGCAGCGTTGGGAGTAACTATGGCTACACCTTC | CSVGSNYGYTF
. | TRBJ1-6 | TRBV4-1 | . | 15 | TGCGCCAGCAGCCAAGGACCGTGGGTTAGTTCACCCCTCCACTTT | CASSQGPWVSSPLHF
. | TRBJ2-1 | TRBV7-8 | TRBD2 | 18 | TGTGCCAGCAGCTTAGGTCGGCCTAGCGGGAGGATCGACAATGAGCAGTTCTTC | CASSLGRPSGRIDNEQFF
. | TRBJ1-2 | TRBV6-5 | . | 13 | TGTGCCTGCAGAAGGACAGCCAACTATGGCTACACCTTC | CACRRTANYGYTF
. | TRBJ2-2 | TRBV11-2 | . | 14 | TGTGCCAGCAGCCCTTCGACAGATACCGGGGAGTCGTTTTTT | CASSPSTDTGESFF
. | TRBJ1-2 | TRBV5-4 | . | 14 | TGTGCCAGCAGCAGGGACTGGGGAGACTATGGCTACACCTTC | CASSRDWGDYGYTF
once | TRBJ1-1 | TRBV11-2 | TRBD1 | 15 | TGTGCTAGCAGCTTCGTTCCAGGGGGCGGCACTGAAGCTTTCTTT | CASSFVPGGGTEAFF
few | TRBJ2-7 | TRBV6-5 | TRBD1 | 14 | TGTGCCAGCAGTACCGACAGGGACTCCTACGAGCAGTACTTC | CASSTDRDSYEQYF
. | TRBJ2-7 | TRBV7-9 | TRBD1 | 14 | TGTGCCAGCAGCTTAGAGACAGGGGGCCGGGAGCATTACTTC | CASSLETGGREHYF
. | TRBJ1-1 | TRBV28 | . | 14 | TGTGCCAGCAGTTCTACAGGGTGGATCACTGAAGCTTTCTTT | CASSSTGWITEAFF
once | TRBJ2-2 | TRBV5-4 | . | 13 | TGTGCCAGCAGCCATGGAAACACCGGGGAGCTGTTTTTT | CASSHGNTGELFF
once | TRBJ2-7 | TRBV6-5 | . | 14 | TGTGCCAGCAGTTACTCTGGGGATCGGGGCGAGCAATACTTC | CASSYSGDRGEQYF
. | TRBJ2-1 | TRBV7-9 | . | 14 | TGTGCCAGCAGCGAGACAGTCTCCTACAATGAGCAGTTCTTC | CASSETVSYNEQFF
once | TRBJ2-1 | TRBV6-2/TRBV6-3 | TRBD1 | 15 | TGTGCCAGCAGGTCTACAGGGGGATCGCACAATGAGTGGTTCTTC | CASRSTGGSHNEWFF
once | TRBJ2-7 | TRBV28 | . | 12 | TGTGCCAGCAGCACAGTAGGGGAGGAGCAGTACTTC | CASSTVGEEQYF